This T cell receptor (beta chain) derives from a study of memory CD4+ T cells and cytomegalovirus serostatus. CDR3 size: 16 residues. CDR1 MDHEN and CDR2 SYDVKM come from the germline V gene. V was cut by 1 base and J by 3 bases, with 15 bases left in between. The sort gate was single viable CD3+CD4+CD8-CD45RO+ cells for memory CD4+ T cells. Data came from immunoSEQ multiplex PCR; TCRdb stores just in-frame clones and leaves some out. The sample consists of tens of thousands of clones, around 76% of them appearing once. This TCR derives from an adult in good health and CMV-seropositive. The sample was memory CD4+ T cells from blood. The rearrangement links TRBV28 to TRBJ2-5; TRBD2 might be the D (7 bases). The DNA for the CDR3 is TGTGCCAGCAGTTTATTAGGGGGGAGGGCCAAAGAGACCCAGTACTTC. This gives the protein CASSLLGGRAKETQYF.